The 24 T cell receptor beta chains reported below all come from one sample, sequenced in a study of cytomegalovirus exposure and HLA in healthy donors (dated by TCRdb to about 2017). The library was built by means of the immunoSEQ multiplex PCR assay. A mixture of 60 forward primers for TCR Vbeta segments and 13 reverse primers for TCR Jbeta segments was used in the multiplex PCR. Held by TCRdb, this immuneACCESS table contains in-frame sequences only and omits some clones. Under half of the omission traces to an unresolved V gene where checked; the cause of the rest is unknown. The sample includes roughly 170,000 clones, with 70% to 85% observed a single time. Jointly, the top ten make up 0.95% to 1.5% of the sample. The sequencing sample was made of PBMCs. The source of these receptors is a girl aged 2 to 9 in good health and CMV-seropositive.

This clone appeared once. The chain joins TRBV28 to TRBJ2-2; D unclear. Germline V lookup: CDR1 MDHEN, CDR2 SYDVKM. The V end lost 1 base, the J end lost 8 bases, and 5 bases lay between the germline ends. This CDR3 is 12 amino acids long. The CDR3 region is CASSLSTGELFF. CDR3 DNA sequence: TGTGCCAGCAGTTTATCCACTGGGGAGCTGTTTTTT.

V is TRBV6-6 and J is TRBJ2-3; no definite D call. The CDR3 is 13 amino acids. Trimming removed 3 bases from V and 3 bases from J, with 7 bases in between. Germline V gene data show CDR1 as MNHNY and CDR2 as SVGAGI (reference sequence). The CDR3 nucleotides are TGTGCCAGCAGTTATTCTGCGACAGATACGCAGTATTTT. Translated, it gives CASSYSATDTQYF.

This chain connects TRBV10-3 to TRBJ1-2; a possible D gene is TRBD1 (6 bases). The CDR3 extends over 13 amino acids. The germline V gene has CDR1 ENHRY and CDR2 SYGVKD. V shed 6 bases and J shed 3 bases, with 11 bases lying between them. The CDR3 loop is CAIRADSYYGYTF. CDR3 coding DNA: TGTGCCATCAGGGCGGACAGCTACTATGGCTACACCTTC.

The chain joins TRBV10-1 to TRBJ2-3; 10 nucleotides align to TRBD2. Germline CDR1 and CDR2: WNHNN and SYGVQD (reference sequence). V trimming: 2 bases; J trimming: 0 bases; junction bases outside the gene matches: 8. The CDR3 is 18 residues long. CDR3 coding DNA: TGCGCCAGCAGTGAGGGGGTCAGCGGGAGGGGCAGCACAGATACGCAGTATTTT. It is translated as CASSEGVSGRGSTDTQYF.

V gene TRBV15 combines with J gene TRBJ2-1; D is unclear. Germline CDR1 is LNHNV and CDR2 is YYDKDF (reference sequence). V was clipped by 5 bases and J by 4 bases, with 12 bases between them. The CDR3 is 14 residues long. The CDR3 is CATSALLVYNEQFF. DNA of the CDR3: TGTGCCACCAGCGCCCTACTTGTATACAATGAGCAGTTCTTC.

The J gene is TRBJ1-4, the V gene TRBV9; 8 bases agree with TRBD1. Trimming at V came to 4 bases and at J to 8 bases, leaving 10 bases not matched to a gene. The CDR3 runs to 15 residues. Germline-derived CDR1 and CDR2 are SGDLS and YYNGEE. Here the CDR3 DNA reads TGTGCCAGCAGCCTCGGACAGGGTAGGGGAGAAAAACTGTTTTTT. It is translated as CASSLGQGRGEKLFF.

The chain is built from TRBV7-8 and TRBJ1-3, with 7 bases that match TRBD1. The V gene's germline CDR1 is SGHVS and CDR2 FQNEAQ. This CDR3 is built from 20 residues. V shed 2 bases and J 1 base; nucleotides not matched to a gene: 17. CDR3 residues: CASSLPNYRGGWSSGNTIYF. The CDR3 nucleotides are TGTGCCAGCAGCTTACCGAACTACAGGGGAGGATGGTCATCTGGAAACACCATATATTTT.

This clone was counted once. J is TRBJ1-4 and V is TRBV5-1, with D possibly matching TRBD1 (5 bases). The CDR3 contains 13 residues. The germline gives CDR1 SGHRS, CDR2 YFSETQ. Trimming cost V 4 bases and J 5 bases, with 9 bases left between them. DNA for the CDR3: TGCGCCAGCAGCGGGGCCCTGAATGAAAAACTGTTTTTT. Its protein product is CASSGALNEKLFF.

The V and J genes are TRBV2 and TRBJ2-7, with 15 bases fitting TRBD2. Germline values: CDR1 SNHLY, CDR2 FYNNEI. The CDR3 extends over 16 amino acids. The junction had 10 bases not matched to a gene; V was cut back by 8 bases and J by 5 bases. CDR3 nucleotide sequence: TGTGCCAGCGGGGGAGGGACTAGCGGGAGGTGGGACGAGCAGTACTTC. As protein: CASGGGTSGRWDEQYF.

The chain links TRBV5-6 to TRBJ1-2; 7 positions agree with TRBD1. After removal of 0 bases from V and 10 bases from J, the junction contained 9 bases not matched to a gene. The CDR3 is made up of 14 amino acids. CDR1 is SGHDT and CDR2 is YYEEEE in the germline V gene. The chain's CDR3 is CASSLASRGPHYTF. The DNA of the CDR3 is TGTGCCAGCAGCTTGGCCAGTAGGGGGCCTCACTACACCTTC.

The chain employs TRBV15 and TRBJ2-7, with 8 bases that match TRBD1. This CDR3 has 15 residues. In germline, CDR1 is LNHNV, CDR2 YYDKDF (reference sequence). The junction had 9 bases not matched to a gene; V was cut back by 3 bases and J by 5 bases. In DNA, the CDR3 is TGTGCCACCAGCAGGTCAGGGCGGACAGGGAACGAGCAGTACTTC. It encodes CATSRSGRTGNEQYF.

This chain uses TRBV5-6 with TRBJ1-1; D is ambiguous. Trimming pared 3 bases from V and 1 base from J, leaving 13 bases between. CDR3 length equals 15 residues. Germline CDR1 is SGHDT and CDR2 is YYEEEE. The CDR3 DNA reads as TGTGCCAGCAGCTACGCCGTTACCGGGAACACTGAAGCTTTCTTT. Its translation: CASSYAVTGNTEAFF.

This chain uses TRBV5-4 with TRBJ2-3, with 13 positions matching TRBD2. This CDR3 comprises 16 residues. Germline assignment: CDR1 SGHNT and CDR2 YYREEE (reference sequence). The V and J ends lost 0 bases and 6 bases, in that order; junction bases with no gene match: 4. The CDR3 is CASSLGLAGGVDTQYF. CDR3 nucleotides: TGTGCCAGCAGCTTGGGACTAGCGGGAGGTGTGGATACGCAGTATTTT.

A few counts support this clone. The chain employs TRBV6-5 and TRBJ2-1; D possibly corresponds to TRBD2 (5 bases). V was pared by 0 bases and J by 8 bases, with 14 bases between. Germline CDR1 is MNHEY and CDR2 is SVGAGI. The CDR3 loop spans 15 amino acids. The CDR3 sequence: CASSYSTGSVYEQFF. The CDR3 DNA is TGTGCCAGCAGTTACTCTACGGGGAGTGTCTATGAGCAGTTCTTC.

This clone has a handful of counts. The CDR3 region is CAAGLHEAFF. The CDR3 region has the DNA TGTGCCGCGGGACTTCACGAAGCTTTCTTT. V and J are TRBV30 and TRBJ1-1; tentatively, D is TRBD1 (5 bases). The CDR3 spans 10 residues. The germline V gene has CDR1 GTSNPN and CDR2 SVGIG (reference sequence). V shed 8 bases and J shed 8 bases, with 12 bases lying between them.

V is TRBV6-1 and J is TRBJ1-1; a weak D match, TRBD1 (6 bases). Per the germline V gene, CDR1 is MNHNS and CDR2 is SASEGT. V lost 8 bases and J 1 base, leaving 8 bases between the germline ends. The CDR3 covers 12 residues. The CDR3 DNA reads TGTGCCAGCGTAGGGGGGAACACTGAAGCTTTCTTT. This encodes CASVGGNTEAFF.

This clone came up once. The chain joins TRBV27 to TRBJ2-7; 14 positions agree with TRBD2. The CDR3 totals 19 residues. The V gene's germline CDR1 is MNHEY and CDR2 SMNVEV (reference sequence). J gave up 0 bases and V 1 base, and 8 bases lay outside the gene matches. The CDR3 loop reads CASSLFGTSGRLSSYEQYF. The CDR3 DNA reads TGTGCCAGCAGTTTATTCGGGACTAGCGGGAGATTGAGCTCCTACGAGCAGTACTTC.

The chain uses TRBV5-1 and TRBJ2-1; D is perhaps TRBD1 (6 bases). This CDR3 is 15 amino acids long. CDR1 is SGHRS and CDR2 is YFSETQ in the germline V gene. Trimming stripped 4 bases from V and 2 bases from J, with 13 bases between. Here the CDR3 DNA reads TGCGCCAGCAGCCCCATAGGGGGTCCCTACAATGAGCAGTTCTTC. The encoded protein is CASSPIGGPYNEQFF.

The rearrangement uses TRBV21-1 and TRBJ2-7; the table's D call, TRBD1, has no DNA check behind it. TRBV21-1 is classified as a pseudogene. The CDR3 runs to 13 residues. This CDR3 reads CASRTRGQNEQYF. The CDR3 nucleotides are TGTGCCAGCAGGACCAGGGGGCAAAACGAGCAGTACTTC.

This rearrangement joins TRBV18 to TRBJ1-4; a possible D gene is TRBD1 (6 bases). The germline CDR1 and CDR2 sequences are KGHSH and LQKENI. This CDR3 region has 16 residues. The V end lost 3 bases, the J end lost 3 bases, and 14 bases lay between the germline ends. CDR3: CASSPLTGTSNEKLFF. The DNA of the CDR3 is TGTGCCAGCTCACCCCTTACAGGGACGTCTAATGAAAAACTGTTTTTT.

The chain is built from TRBV5-1 and TRBJ2-5; 7 bases are a match to TRBD2. The CDR3 extends over 15 amino acids. Germline CDR1 and CDR2: SGHRS and YFSETQ. Germline trimming cut 2 bases from V and 4 bases from J; bases unmatched to any gene: 8. The CDR3 sequence is CASSFVGGGRETQYF. CDR3 in DNA: TGCGCCAGCAGCTTTGTGGGGGGAGGGCGAGAGACCCAGTACTTC. The full variable domain, in which reference TRBV5-1 and TRBJ2-5 provide the parts outside the CDR3, is KAGVTQTPRYLIKTRGQQVTLSCSPISGHRSVSWYQQTPGQGLQFLFEYFSETQRNKGNFPGRFSGRQFSNSRSEMNVSTLELGDSALYLCASSFVGGGRETQYFGPGTRLLVL.

The V call is TRBV6-5, the J call TRBJ1-6, with 8 bases identical to TRBD1. Germline CDR1 reads MNHEY; CDR2 reads SVGAGI. V lost 10 bases to trimming and J lost 6 bases; unmatched junction nucleotides: 8. The CDR3 runs 14 residues. This chain's CDR3 is CAISSGQGNSPLHF. The CDR3 DNA reads TGTGCCATCTCTTCAGGACAGGGTAATTCACCCCTCCACTTT.

The chain joins TRBV7-2 to TRBJ2-1, with D possibly TRBD2 on 6 matching bases. This CDR3 contains 13 residues. V dropped 5 bases and J dropped 4 bases, with 9 bases sitting between them. The germline V gene encodes CDR1 SGHTA and CDR2 FQGNSA. Here the CDR3 DNA reads TGTGCCAGCAGCGCGGGACTGTACAATGAGCAGTTCTTC. This sequence encodes CASSAGLYNEQFF.

The genes are TRBV19 and TRBJ1-2; 7 nucleotides align to TRBD1. The CDR3 totals 14 residues. Germline CDR1 LNHDA, CDR2 SQIVND (reference sequence). With 4 bases clipped from V and 4 bases from J, the junction kept 6 bases outside the gene matches. CDR3 amino acids: CASSSPRQGYGYTF. CDR3 sequence (DNA): TGTGCCAGTAGTAGTCCGCGACAGGGCTATGGCTACACCTTC.